What follows describes a single TCR beta chain. This sample was included in a study of blood T cell repertoires in COVID-19. The repertoire was sequenced with immunoSEQ multiplex PCR; TCRdb's copy has only in-frame clones and lacks some. This table holds approximately 67,000 clones, 85% to 95% found once. There are 14 residues in the CDR3. In germline, CDR1 is LNHDA, CDR2 SQIVND (reference sequence). The ends lost 4 bases at V and 1 base at J; junction bases unmatched: 3. The TCR sequence derives from a woman aged 55-70 years with active COVID-19. Sequenced: peripheral blood. This chain links TRBV19 with TRBJ1-1, with TRBD1 matching 7 bases. The CDR3 nucleotides are TGTGCCAGTAGTAGCGGACAGGCGAACACTGAAGCTTTCTTT. Its protein is CASSSGQANTEAFF.